This T cell receptor (beta chain) appears in the sequencing data of a study of T cell responses to AZD1222 COVID-19 vaccine. Note on this clone: What it binds is unknown.

This CDR3 has 18 amino acids. V gave up 1 base and J gave up 2 bases; unmatched junction bases: 5. Germline CDR1 and CDR2: SGHNT and YENEEA. Sequencing was performed with immunoSEQ multiplex PCR; in TCRdb, only in-frame clones are kept and a portion is missing. The repertoire holds 150,000 or so clones, with approximately 88% as singletons. General study results and limits: Females outnumbered males among donors, who were mostly white British; clonal diversity was possibly underestimated. Spike-specific TCR breadth and depth grew following two AZD1222 doses. Targets within unmutated variant regions were reportedly found for nearly half of spike-specific TCRs.

This chain joins TRBV11-3 and TRBJ2-6, with 10 bases aligning to TRBD1. The receptor's source is an adult in good health. Material: peripheral blood, obtained on day 0 of MenACWY control vaccination. Here the CDR3 reads CASSLGGTGDAGANVLTF. The CDR3, as DNA: TGTGCCAGCAGCTTAGGGGGGACAGGGGACGCTGGGGCCAACGTCCTGACTTTC.